Each of the 28 T cell receptor beta chains below was sequenced from the same sample in a study of neurological immune-mediated disorders. TCRdb ran MiXCR on the 5' RACE reads and lists one entry per CDR3 protein. The sample contains tens of thousands of distinct CDR3 sequences, roughly 9.9% of which appear only once. Material: PBMCs. The receptors derive from a man over 45 in good health.

At least ten counts were recorded for this clonotype. V usage is TRBV7-9 and J usage is TRBJ1-1, with 7 bases matching TRBD1. The CDR3 runs 16 residues. V was pared by 5 bases and J by 0 bases, with 9 bases of the junction left unmatched. CDR1 SEHNR and CDR2 FQNEAQ come from the germline V gene (reference sequence). CDR3 bases: TGTGCCAGCAGCCCTATTAGGGGACAGATGAACACTGAAGCTTTCTTT. Translating it yields CASSPIRGQMNTEAFF.

This clonotype was seen repeatedly, ten times or more. The chain uses TRBV9 and TRBJ2-5; D may correspond to TRBD1 or TRBD2 (6 bases each). Germline CDR1 and CDR2: SGDLS and YYNGEE. This CDR3 is 16 amino acids long. The V end lost 3 bases, the J end lost 7 bases, and 22 bases lay between the germline ends. The CDR3 DNA is TGTGCCAGCAGCGCAGAGGGGGGCGGGGCAGTGAGGACCCAGTACTTC. It yields the protein CASSAEGGGAVRTQYF.

This clonotype was detected ten times or more. The CDR3: CASRQGVGDTQYF. The CDR3 DNA reads as TGTGCCAGCAGACAGGGGGTCGGGGATACGCAGTATTTT. The chain employs TRBV12-3 or TRBV12-4 and TRBJ2-3; 8 nucleotides agree with TRBD1. The CDR3 extends over 13 amino acids. V shed 6 bases and J 6 bases; nucleotides not matched to a gene: 5.

The chain employs TRBV10-3 and TRBJ2-1; D tentatively fits TRBD1 or TRBD2 (6 bases each). The CDR3 covers 16 residues. Germline assignment: CDR1 ENHRY and CDR2 SYGVKD. The germline V and J ends were trimmed by 7 bases and 0 bases, with 16 bases remaining between them. Here the CDR3 reads CAIKSPGAGSYNEQFF. CDR3 nucleotides: TGTGCCATCAAATCTCCGGGGGCGGGCTCCTACAATGAGCAGTTCTTC.

Many counts were recorded for this clonotype. This chain links TRBV20-1 with TRBJ1-5; D is undetermined. This CDR3 comprises 15 residues. Germline V gives CDR1 DFQATT, CDR2 SNEGSKA (reference sequence). V lost 6 bases, J lost 0 bases, and 15 bases lay in between. The chain's CDR3 is CSALPMQISNQPQHF. The CDR3 bases are TGCAGTGCCCTCCCAATGCAGATTAGCAATCAGCCCCAGCATTTT.

There are many counts of this clonotype. The rearrangement joins TRBV28 to TRBJ2-7; TRBD2 aligns across 11 bases. This CDR3 contains 16 residues. V trimming: 8 bases; J trimming: 7 bases; junction bases outside the gene matches: 16. The germline V gene has CDR1 MDHEN and CDR2 SYDVKM. CDR3 loop: CASEPSGRRSLGEQYF. CDR3 coding DNA: TGTGCCAGCGAACCTAGCGGGAGGAGAAGTTTGGGGGAGCAGTACTTC.

This clonotype appeared many times. This rearrangement joins TRBV4-1 to TRBJ2-7, with 7 positions matching TRBD1. The V gene end was trimmed by 3 bases and the J gene end by 4 bases; junction bases not matched to a gene: 9. CDR1 is MGHRA and CDR2 is YSYEKL in the germline V gene. This CDR3 has 15 residues. The CDR3 sequence: CASSQETGFGYEQYF. The CDR3 DNA reads as TGCGCCAGCAGCCAGGAGACAGGGTTTGGTTACGAGCAGTACTTC.

In its sample, this clonotype was seen many times. The genes are TRBV10-3 and TRBJ2-3; 10 nucleotides agree with TRBD2. After removal of 6 bases from V and 0 bases from J, the junction contained 3 bases not matched to a gene. The germline gives CDR1 ENHRY, CDR2 SYGVKD. CDR3 length: 15 residues. The CDR3 DNA reads as TGTGCCATCAGCGTAGCGGGGGGTAGCACAGATACGCAGTATTTT. This sequence encodes CAISVAGGSTDTQYF.

This clonotype was counted at least ten times. The chain uses TRBV29-1 and TRBJ2-1; D gene unclear. The CDR3 has 13 residues. CDR1 and CDR2 (germline): SQVTM, ANQGSEA. CDR3 nucleotides: TGCAGTGTCTTGGGCGCGTCTGTTTTTGAGCAGTTCTTC. It specifies CSVLGASVFEQFF.

This clonotype has at least ten counts. The chain links TRBV9 to TRBJ2-1; either TRBD1 or TRBD2 may fit D (6 bases each). CDR3 length: 16 residues. Per germline, CDR1 SGDLS and CDR2 YYNGEE. The V end lost 0 bases, the J end lost 0 bases, and 10 bases lay between the germline ends. The CDR3 reads CASSVAGGGSYNEQFF. DNA of the CDR3: TGTGCCAGCAGCGTAGCTGGAGGGGGCTCCTACAATGAGCAGTTCTTC.

This chain joins TRBV10-3 and TRBJ2-3; D is possibly TRBD2 (5 bases). The CDR3 sequence is 15 residues long. Germline V gives CDR1 ENHRY, CDR2 SYGVKD. V lost 2 bases, J lost 1 base, and 10 bases lay in between. The CDR3 here is CAISETTGGTDTQYF. DNA for the CDR3: TGTGCCATCAGTGAGACTACCGGGGGCACAGATACGCAGTATTTT.

This clonotype has only a few counts. The chain couples TRBV20-1 to TRBJ2-7, with D possibly being TRBD1 or TRBD2 (5 bases each). The CDR3 runs 15 residues. Trimming removed 0 bases from V and 0 bases from J, with 12 bases in between. From germline, CDR1 is DFQATT and CDR2 SNEGSKA (reference sequence). The CDR3 loop is CSARDPGTGSYEQYF. The CDR3 coding sequence is TGCAGTGCTAGAGATCCGGGGACCGGCTCCTACGAGCAGTACTTC.

In this sample, this clonotype turned up many times. V and J are TRBV12-3 or TRBV12-4 and TRBJ2-1; TRBD1 matches 8 bases. V shed 6 bases and J 6 bases; nucleotides not matched to a gene: 4. The CDR3 is 13 residues long. The CDR3 nucleotides read TGTGCCAGCAGACCGACAGGGGCCAATGAGCAGTTCTTC. It specifies CASRPTGANEQFF.

This clonotype was seen repeatedly, ten times or more. The V gene is TRBV3-1, the J gene TRBJ2-7; 9 bases are a match to TRBD2. From germline, CDR1 is LGHDT and CDR2 YNNKEL (reference sequence). This CDR3 is built from 16 residues. V shed 7 bases and J 7 bases; nucleotides not matched to a gene: 17. Here the CDR3 reads CASNRRGIAGVGEQYF. CDR3 sequence (DNA): TGTGCCAGCAACCGCCGGGGGATAGCGGGAGTAGGAGAGCAGTACTTC.

Ten or more counts support this clonotype. The rearrangement uses TRBV5-1 and TRBJ2-3; maybe TRBD1 (5 bases). Looked up from germline, CDR1 is SGHRS and CDR2 is YFSETQ. The CDR3 contains 14 residues. V lost 0 bases to trimming and J lost 3 bases, with 8 bases between them. The CDR3 reads CASSLAQGTDTQYF. In DNA form, the CDR3 reads TGCGCCAGCAGCTTGGCCCAGGGAACAGATACGCAGTATTTT. The entire variable domain, with the rest obtained from reference TRBV5-1 and TRBJ2-3, is as follows: KAGVTQTPRYLIKTRGQQVTLSCSPISGHRSVSWYQQTPGQGLQFLFEYFSETQRNKGNFPGRFSGRQFSNSRSEMNVSTLELGDSALYLCASSLAQGTDTQYFGPGTRLTVL.

In this sample, this clonotype turned up many times. The chain couples TRBV12-3 or TRBV12-4 to TRBJ1-2; unclear D gene. The CDR3 has 13 amino acids. Trimming removed 6 bases at V and 0 bases at J, with 8 bases between. The CDR3 reads CASRALPNYGYTF. DNA for the CDR3: TGTGCCAGCAGAGCGCTGCCTAACTATGGCTACACCTTC.

This clonotype was found many times. CDR3 DNA: TGCAGCGTCCTTGGACAGGGGACTTCTCTCAATCAGCCCCAGCATTTT. Protein: CSVLGQGTSLNQPQHF. This chain joins TRBV29-1 and TRBJ1-5; 9 nucleotides agree with TRBD1. Trimming removed 6 bases from V and 3 bases from J; junction bases left unmatched: 12. Germline values: CDR1 SQVTM, CDR2 ANQGSEA. This CDR3 contains 16 residues. The full variable domain, its missing parts supplied by reference TRBV29-1 and TRBJ1-5, is SAVISQKPSRDICQRGTSLTIQCQVDSQVTMMFWYRQQPGQSLTLIATANQGSEATYESGFVIDKFPISRPNLTFSTLTVSNMSPEDSSIYLCSVLGQGTSLNQPQHFGDGTRLSIL.

This clonotype was observed at least ten times. The chain uses TRBV6-4 and TRBJ2-1; 7 bases match TRBD2. CDR1 and CDR2 (germline): MRHNA, SNTAGT. The CDR3 totals 14 residues. V gave up 2 bases and J gave up 2 bases; unmatched junction bases: 0. The CDR3 reads CASSDGGAYNEQFF. The CDR3 coding sequence is TGTGCCAGCAGTGACGGGGGGGCCTACAATGAGCAGTTCTTC.

There are many counts of this clonotype. CDR3 sequence: CAISEVGTWAKETQYF. The CDR3 DNA follows: TGTGCCATCAGTGAGGTCGGCACTTGGGCAAAAGAGACCCAGTACTTC. The chain combines TRBV10-3 with TRBJ2-5; D ambiguous. This CDR3 spans 16 amino acids. The germline V and J ends were trimmed by 2 bases and 3 bases, with 16 bases remaining between them. CDR1 and CDR2 from the germline V gene are ENHRY and SYGVKD.

This chain links TRBV10-1 with TRBJ2-4; no clear D gene. Deletions cut 11 bases from V and 5 bases from J, with 13 bases between. The CDR3 is 12 residues long. Germline lookup yields CDR1 WNHNN and CDR2 SYGVQD (reference sequence). CDR3: CAFPRRENIQYF. As DNA, the CDR3 is TGCGCCTTCCCCCGGCGCGAAAACATTCAGTACTTC.

This clonotype showed up many times. This chain uses TRBV15 with TRBJ2-3; D remains ambiguous. Germline lookup yields CDR1 LNHNV and CDR2 YYDKDF (reference sequence). V lost 1 base, J lost 4 bases, and 9 bases lay in between. The CDR3 covers 14 residues. DNA of the CDR3: TGTGCCACCAGCAGAGGAACCCCCTCAGATACGCAGTATTTT. Encoded protein: CATSRGTPSDTQYF.

This clonotype was seen ten or more times. The chain has TRBV2 and TRBJ1-5; D is uncertain. CDR1 SNHLY and CDR2 FYNNEI come from the germline V gene. V dropped 3 bases and J dropped 7 bases, with 13 bases sitting between them. CDR3 length equals 14 residues. The CDR3 protein is CASSETLFRQPQHF. DNA of the CDR3: TGTGCCAGCAGTGAGACTCTTTTCCGGCAGCCCCAGCATTTT.

This clonotype was seen ten or more times. The chain couples TRBV5-1 to TRBJ1-4; 9 bases are a match to TRBD1. V shed 4 bases, J shed 0 bases, and the junction held 13 bases outside the gene matches. This CDR3 contains 19 residues. Germline V CDR1 and CDR2: SGHRS, YFSETQ. The CDR3 sequence is CASSVRPGQGVATNEKLFF. As DNA, the CDR3 is TGCGCCAGCAGCGTCCGGCCGGGACAGGGAGTTGCAACTAATGAAAAACTGTTTTTT.

This clonotype was found many times. This sequence joins TRBV6-1 and TRBJ1-3, with a weak D call TRBD1 (5 bases). CDR1 MNHNS and CDR2 SASEGT come from the germline V gene. Trimming pared 6 bases from V and 8 bases from J, leaving 17 bases between. This CDR3 has 14 residues. The CDR3 sequence: CASRDGGGLDTIYF. Written as DNA, the CDR3 is TGTGCCAGCAGGGACGGCGGGGGGTTGGACACCATATATTTT.

This clonotype was detected many times. The chain has TRBV12-3 or TRBV12-4 and TRBJ1-2, with TRBD1 identical over 8 bases. With V trimmed by 5 bases and J by 2 bases, 4 bases remained unmatched. This CDR3 has 14 residues. Here the CDR3 DNA reads TGTGCCAGCAGTCCCTGGACAGGGAACTATGGCTACACCTTC. Amino acids: CASSPWTGNYGYTF.

This clonotype has a count of ten or more. The chain carries TRBV5-1 and TRBJ1-2; D may be TRBD1 (5 bases). V was cut by 0 bases and J by 4 bases, with 10 bases left in between. The CDR3 covers 14 residues. CDR1 is SGHRS and CDR2 is YFSETQ in the germline V gene. This CDR3 reads CASSLGQGLYGYTF. The CDR3 DNA sequence: TGCGCCAGCAGCTTGGGGCAGGGCCTCTATGGCTACACCTTC.

The table lists this clonotype with many counts. The V and J genes are TRBV3-1 and TRBJ1-4, with unresolved D. CDR1 is LGHDT, CDR2 YNNKEL, per germline (reference sequence). The germline V and J ends were trimmed by 0 bases and 5 bases, with 10 bases remaining between them. The CDR3 is 15 amino acids. The DNA of the CDR3 is TGTGCCAGCAGCCAAGATTCGGTGAGGAATGAAAAACTGTTTTTT. Translated, it gives CASSQDSVRNEKLFF.

This clonotype was recorded at least ten times. The chain is built from TRBV7-2 and TRBJ2-5; D not certain. CDR3 length: 11 residues. With 3 bases removed from V and 5 bases from J, the gap between germline ends came to 4 bases. CDR1 SGHTA and CDR2 FQGNSA come from the germline V gene. CDR3 bases: TGTGCCAGCAGCTTTCGCGAGACCCAGTACTTC. Its translation is CASSFRETQYF.